This note documents a single T cell receptor (beta chain) sequence. This entry belongs to a study of blood T cell repertoires in COVID-19. Libraries were prepared by immunoSEQ multiplex PCR; TCRdb keeps only in-frame clonotypes and omits some of them. The data contain around 220,000 clones, around 82% of them singletons. Germline loops: CDR1 SGHVS, CDR2 FQNEAQ. Trimming shortened V by 0 bases and J by 2 bases, and 19 bases separated the two germline ends. The CDR3 is 18 amino acids. The source is a woman of 80 years or more with active or convalescent COVID-19. This chain links TRBV7-8 with TRBJ1-1, with D hard to call. Sample: peripheral blood. CDR3 in amino acids: CASSLAWVGLNTNTEAFF. CDR3 bases: TGTGCCAGCAGCTTAGCCTGGGTAGGACTGAACACCAACACTGAAGCTTTCTTT.